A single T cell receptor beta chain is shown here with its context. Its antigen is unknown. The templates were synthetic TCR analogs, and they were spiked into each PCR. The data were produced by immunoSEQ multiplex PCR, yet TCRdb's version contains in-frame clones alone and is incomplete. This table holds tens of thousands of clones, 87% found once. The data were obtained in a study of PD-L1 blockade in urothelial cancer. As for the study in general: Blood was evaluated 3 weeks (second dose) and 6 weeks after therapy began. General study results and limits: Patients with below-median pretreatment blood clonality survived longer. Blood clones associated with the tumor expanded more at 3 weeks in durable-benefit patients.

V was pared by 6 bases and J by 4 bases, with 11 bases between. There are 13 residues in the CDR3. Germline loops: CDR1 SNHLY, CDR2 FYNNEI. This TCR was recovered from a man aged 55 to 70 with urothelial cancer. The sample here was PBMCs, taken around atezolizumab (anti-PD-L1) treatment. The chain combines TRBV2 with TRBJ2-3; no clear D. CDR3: CASRLPVADTQYF. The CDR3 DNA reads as TGTGCCAGCAGACTACCGGTAGCAGATACGCAGTATTTT.